This TCR beta chain appears in the sequencing data of a study of liver allograft versus peripheral blood T cells. Overall study: Liver transplant recipients had T cell receptor repertoires compared between transplanted liver and peripheral blood.

In TCRdb, the reads were re-called with MiXCR into one record per CDR3 protein. The table has about 9,600 distinct CDR3 sequences, 15% seen once. This clonotype was counted ten times or more. The TCR originated in a human patient who had a liver transplant. Some T cells may be graft donor cells.

Written as DNA, the CDR3 is TGTGCCAGTAGTACGACAGGGATTAGCCACGAGCAGTACTTC. It is translated as CASSTTGISHEQYF. J is TRBJ2-7 and V is TRBV19; 7 nucleotides line up with TRBD1. The CDR3 totals 14 residues. J was trimmed by 5 bases and V by 4 bases; bases with no gene match: 8. The germline V gene has CDR1 LNHDA and CDR2 SQIVND (reference sequence).